The rows below give T cell receptor beta chains drawn from one sample of a study. Sequenced by immunoSEQ multiplex PCR; TCRdb stores in-frame clones only, minus some. In the table there are tens of thousands of clones, 80% to 95% of which are singletons. Sequencing was performed on PBMCs. The receptors come from a man in his forties or fifties with rheumatoid arthritis. The CDR3 runs from the conserved cysteine through the conserved F or W. The order of the fields is D gene, CDR3 length, J gene, clone size, V gene, CDR3 protein, CDR3 DNA. A D gene is named only where the DNA matches it firmly. Not all rows give a size; the values are once, few, many and, for expanded clones, a class.

NA	14	TRBJ2-4	NA	TRBV20-1	CSASSPGPKNIQYF	TGCAGTGCTAGTTCCCCGGGACCGAAAAACATTCAGTACTTC
TRBD1	17	TRBJ1-6	NA	TRBV9	CASSQSRGQTYNSPLHF	TGTGCCAGCAGTCAATCCAGGGGACAGACCTATAATTCACCCCTCCACTTT
NA	13	TRBJ1-2	NA	TRBV28	CASRTGRTYGYTF	TGTGCCAGCAGAACTGGCCGTACCTATGGCTACACCTTC
TRBD1	16	TRBJ2-4	NA	TRBV5-1	CASSFTTGGRENIQYF	TGCGCCAGCAGCTTTACTACAGGGGGCCGTGAAAACATTCAGTACTTC
NA	11	TRBJ2-1	NA	TRBV24-1	CATSAYNEQFF	TGTGCCACCAGTGCCTACAATGAGCAGTTCTTC
NA	16	TRBJ2-1	once	TRBV7-6	CASTPWVSSSYNEQFF	TGTGCCAGCACCCCATGGGTATCGAGCTCCTACAATGAGCAGTTCTTC
TRBD1	15	TRBJ1-1	NA	TRBV28	CASSTLGQGNTEAFF	TGTGCCAGCAGCACATTGGGACAGGGGAACACTGAAGCTTTCTTT
TRBD2	17	TRBJ2-3	NA	TRBV10-3	CAIRADSAGEVSDTQYF	TGTGCCATCAGGGCCGACTCAGCGGGAGAGGTTTCAGATACGCAGTATTTT
NA	18	TRBJ2-7	NA	TRBV24-1	CATSDSTEPSPTLYEQYF	TGTGCCACCAGTGACTCAACCGAACCTAGTCCTACACTCTACGAGCAGTACTTC
NA	12	TRBJ2-7	NA	TRBV7-9	CASSSQGSEQYF	TGTGCCAGCAGCTCACAGGGCTCCGAGCAGTACTTC
TRBD2	16	TRBJ2-1	NA	TRBV5-1	CASSLAVAGGTNEQFF	TGCGCCAGCAGCTTGGCCGTAGCGGGGGGGACGAATGAGCAGTTCTTC
NA	14	TRBJ2-3	NA	TRBV19	CASSISAGRDTQYF	TGTGCCAGTAGTATTTCGGCAGGGAGGGATACGCAGTATTTT
NA	14	TRBJ2-7	NA	TRBV5-6	CASSWDTRSYEQYF	TGTGCCAGCAGCTGGGACACGCGTTCCTACGAGCAGTACTTC
TRBD2	14	TRBJ2-5	NA	TRBV7-2	CASSLAGGEETQYF	TGTGCCAGCAGCTTAGCTGGGGGGGAAGAGACCCAGTACTTC
TRBD2	16	TRBJ2-3	NA	TRBV5-8	CASSSQERETTDTQYF	TGTGCCAGCAGCTCCCAAGAGCGGGAGACGACAGATACGCAGTATTTT
NA	15	TRBJ2-2	NA	TRBV7-3	CASSPQGLTTGELFF	TGTGCCAGCAGCCCCCAGGGGCTAACCACCGGGGAGCTGTTTTTT
TRBD1	14	TRBJ1-1	once	TRBV6-6	CASRRDRENTEAFF	TGTGCCAGCAGGAGGGACAGGGAAAACACTGAAGCTTTCTTT
TRBD2	17	TRBJ2-1	NA	TRBV11-3	CASSTSGREGSYNEQFF	TGTGCCAGCAGCACTAGCGGACGAGAAGGGTCCTACAATGAGCAGTTCTTC
NA	15	TRBJ2-7	NA	TRBV5-1	CASSLATGPSHEQYF	TGCGCCAGCAGCTTGGCCACAGGGCCCTCCCACGAGCAGTACTTC
NA	13	TRBJ1-1	NA	TRBV5-1	CASGPTTNTEAFF	TGCGCCAGCGGGCCCACCACGAACACTGAAGCTTTCTTT
TRBD1	15	TRBJ2-1	NA	TRBV15	CATSREDRAYNEQFF	TGTGCCACCAGCAGAGAGGACAGGGCCTACAATGAGCAGTTCTTC
TRBD2	16	TRBJ2-5	NA	TRBV24-1	CATSEVAGAPQETQYF	TGTGCCACCAGTGAGGTAGCGGGAGCGCCACAAGAGACCCAGTACTTC
NA	14	TRBJ2-7	once	TRBV7-8	CASSEWTASYEQYF	TGTGCCAGCAGCGAGTGGACAGCCTCCTACGAGCAGTACTTC
NA	18	TRBJ2-1	NA	TRBV9	CASSVATETHLIDNEQFF	TGTGCCAGCAGCGTAGCTACGGAGACCCACCTAATTGACAATGAGCAGTTCTTC
NA	12	TRBJ2-5	NA	TRBV12-3/TRBV12-4	CASSLSSPPAYF	TGTGCCAGCAGTTTGTCTTCGCCTCCGGCGTACTTC
TRBD1	13	TRBJ2-1	NA	TRBV2	CASSRDRNNEQFF	TGTGCCAGCAGCCGGGACAGGAACAATGAGCAGTTCTTC
NA	13	TRBJ1-4	NA	TRBV19	CASSRGWGEKLFF	TGTGCCAGTAGTCGGGGATGGGGCGAAAAACTGTTTTTT
NA	14	TRBJ2-2	NA	TRBV7-7	CASSNRRFTGELFF	TGTGCTAGCAGCAACCGACGCTTCACCGGGGAGCTGTTTTTT
NA	15	TRBJ2-3	NA	TRBV28	CASSFSNRPTDTQYF	TGTGCCAGCAGCTTTAGTAACCGACCCACAGATACGCAGTATTTT
NA	15	TRBJ2-3	NA	TRBV5-1	CASTIFSGATDTQYF	TGCGCCAGTACTATTTTTAGCGGAGCCACAGATACGCAGTATTTT
TRBD1	21	TRBJ1-4	NA	TRBV24-1	CATSDYGTSGTGEATNEKLFF	TGTGCCACCAGTGATTACGGAACTTCCGGGACAGGAGAAGCAACTAATGAAAAACTGTTTTTT
NA	14	TRBJ1-6	NA	TRBV19	CASQWSSYNSPLHF	TGTGCCAGTCAATGGAGCTCCTATAATTCACCCCTCCACTTT
NA	16	TRBJ2-1	NA	TRBV5-1	CASSLAHGVGGREQFF	TGCGCCAGCAGCTTGGCCCACGGGGTGGGGGGCCGTGAGCAGTTCTTC
NA	12	TRBJ2-7	NA	TRBV12-3/TRBV12-4	CASSPDSYEQYF	TGTGCCAGCAGTCCCGACAGCTATGAGCAGTACTTC
NA	15	TRBJ1-1	NA	TRBV5-1	CASTMIPGKYTEAFF	TGCGCCAGCACCATGATACCAGGGAAATACACTGAAGCTTTCTTT
NA	14	TRBJ1-1	NA	TRBV3-1/TRBV3-2	CASSQDGGEFVAFF	TGTGCCAGCAGCCAAGACGGGGGGGAGTTCGTAGCTTTCTTT
TRBD1	18	TRBJ2-7	NA	TRBV4-1	CASSQDRLTGDSSYEQYF	TGCGCCAGCAGCCAAGATCGCTTGACAGGGGATAGCTCCTACGAGCAGTACTTC
TRBD1	17	TRBJ2-1	NA	TRBV15	CATSRGWAGGPYNEQFF	TGTGCCACCAGCAGAGGGTGGGCAGGGGGCCCCTACAATGAGCAGTTCTTC
NA	13	TRBJ2-7	NA	TRBV11-2	CASEAAPIPEQYF	TGTGCCAGCGAGGCTGCCCCGATCCCCGAGCAGTACTTC
TRBD2	15	TRBJ2-5	NA	TRBV6-5	CATRGLSGGQETQYF	TGTGCCACCCGGGGCCTCTCGGGGGGGCAAGAGACCCAGTACTTC
NA	13	TRBJ1-5	few	TRBV9	CASSPGGNQPQHF	TGTGCCAGCAGCCCTGGAGGGAATCAGCCCCAGCATTTT
NA	15	TRBJ2-5	NA	TRBV7-8	CASSVGRGYRGTQYF	TGTGCCAGCAGCGTAGGAAGGGGGTACCGTGGGACCCAGTACTTC
NA	14	TRBJ1-4	NA	TRBV5-6	CASSQRETNEKLFF	TGTGCCAGCAGCCAGAGGGAAACTAATGAAAAACTGTTTTTT
NA	12	TRBJ2-1	once	TRBV9	CASSANYNEQFF	TGTGCCAGCAGCGCTAATTACAATGAGCAGTTCTTC
NA	14	TRBJ2-5	NA	TRBV5-1	CASSLATSGETQYF	TGCGCCAGCAGCTTGGCCACGAGTGGGGAGACCCAGTACTTC
NA	12	TRBJ1-2	NA	TRBV3-1/TRBV3-2	CASSQDWEGYTF	TGTGCCAGCAGCCAAGACTGGGAGGGCTACACCTTC
TRBD2	15	TRBJ2-1	NA	TRBV18	CASSPGSGGTNEQFF	TGTGCCAGCTCACCCGGTAGCGGGGGGACCAATGAGCAGTTCTTC
NA	14	TRBJ1-1	NA	TRBV27	CASSLSGDTLGAFF	TGTGCCAGCAGTTTATCTGGTGACACGCTGGGGGCTTTCTTT
NA	14	TRBJ2-3	once	TRBV28	CASRTAPSTDTQYF	TGTGCCAGCAGGACTGCCCCTAGCACAGATACGCAGTATTTT
NA	13	TRBJ1-1	NA	TRBV7-3	CASSLTSYTEAFF	TGTGCCAGCAGCTTAACGTCTTACACTGAAGCTTTCTTT
TRBD2	14	TRBJ2-4	NA	TRBV6-5	CASMSGGPKNIQYF	TGTGCCAGCATGAGCGGGGGACCCAAAAACATTCAGTACTTC
NA	13	TRBJ1-4	NA	TRBV30	CASNLGVGEKLFF	TGTGCCTCCAACCTGGGGGTTGGTGAAAAACTGTTTTTT